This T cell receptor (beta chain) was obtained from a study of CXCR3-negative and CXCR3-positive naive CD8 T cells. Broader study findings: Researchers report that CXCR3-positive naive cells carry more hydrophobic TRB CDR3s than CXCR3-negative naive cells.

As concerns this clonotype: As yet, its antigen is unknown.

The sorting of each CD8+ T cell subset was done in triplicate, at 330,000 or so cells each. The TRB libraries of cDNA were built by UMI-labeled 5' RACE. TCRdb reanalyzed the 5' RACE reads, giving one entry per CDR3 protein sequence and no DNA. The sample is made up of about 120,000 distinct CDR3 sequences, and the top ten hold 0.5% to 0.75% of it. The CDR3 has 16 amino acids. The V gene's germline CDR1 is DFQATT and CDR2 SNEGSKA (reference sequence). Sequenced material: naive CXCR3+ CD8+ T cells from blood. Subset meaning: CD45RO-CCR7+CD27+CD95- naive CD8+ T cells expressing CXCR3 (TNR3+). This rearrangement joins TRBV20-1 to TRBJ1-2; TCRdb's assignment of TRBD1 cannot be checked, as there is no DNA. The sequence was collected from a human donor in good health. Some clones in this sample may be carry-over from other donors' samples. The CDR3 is CSARAREGPQGYGYTF.